Shown below are 30 T cell receptor beta chains from a single sample sequenced in a study of T cells after yellow fever vaccination. MiXCR, applied by TCRdb to the 5' RACE reads, yields one record per CDR3 protein. The profile shows some 120,000 distinct CDR3 sequences, around 7.7% of them singletons. This specimen was CD4+ T cells sorted from PBMCs, taken 10 to 11 days after the first yellow fever vaccination. These receptors were obtained from a man younger than 35 who received the YFV17D yellow fever vaccine.

This clonotype appeared many times. J is TRBJ2-3 and V is TRBV28; TRBD1 or TRBD2 may be the D gene (5 bases each). In germline, CDR1 is MDHEN, CDR2 SYDVKM. The CDR3 is 13 residues long. CDR3 loop: CALGERNTDTQYF. CDR3 in DNA: TGTGCGCTGGGGGAACGGAACACAGATACGCAGTATTTT.

This clonotype was recorded at least ten times. The gene calls are TRBV7-6 and TRBJ2-1; tentatively, D is TRBD2 (5 bases). The CDR3 totals 13 residues. CDR1 is SGHVS, CDR2 FNYEAQ, per germline. V shed 4 bases and J shed 4 bases, with 8 bases lying between them. CDR3 DNA: TGTGCCAGCAGCTCTCCGGGGTACAATGAGCAGTTCTTC. Residues: CASSSPGYNEQFF.

This clonotype was observed many times. The CDR3 here is CASSTFGQNTEAFF. The CDR3 DNA sequence: TGCGCCAGCAGCACCTTCGGGCAGAACACTGAAGCTTTCTTT. This chain uses TRBV5-1 with TRBJ1-1; D ambiguous. The CDR3 is 14 residues long. The germline gives CDR1 SGHRS, CDR2 YFSETQ. V was shortened by 4 bases and J by 1 base, with 11 bases between the two germline ends.

This clonotype was picked up a small number of times. The chain combines TRBV19 with TRBJ1-1; D is unclear. CDR3 length: 16 amino acids. The germline CDR1 and CDR2 sequences are LNHDA and SQIVND (reference sequence). Trimming left V 3 bases short and J 0 bases short, with 14 bases between. The CDR3 nucleotides are TGTGCCAGTAGTATGGCTATGATAACGGTGAACACTGAAGCTTTCTTT. This sequence encodes CASSMAMITVNTEAFF.

There are many counts of this clonotype. The gene calls are TRBV9 and TRBJ2-2; either TRBD1 or TRBD2 may supply D (5 bases each). With 9 bases removed from V and 2 bases from J, the gap between germline ends came to 14 bases. This CDR3 comprises 14 residues. Germline loops: CDR1 SGDLS, CDR2 YYNGEE. CDR3 in DNA: TGTGCCACCCGCCCCGGGGCTAACACCGGGGAGCTGTTTTTT. It translates to CATRPGANTGELFF.

This clonotype has ten or more counts. V gene TRBV29-1 combines with J gene TRBJ1-1; D is possibly TRBD1 (5 bases). The CDR3 covers 13 residues. Looked up from germline, CDR1 is SQVTM and CDR2 is ANQGSEA. Trimming left V 7 bases short and J 1 base short, with 13 bases between. As DNA, the CDR3 is TGCAGCGCTCGGACACTTACGAACACTGAAGCTTTCTTT. Its translation is CSARTLTNTEAFF.

Regarding this clonotype: With a much larger clone just one base away, this may be a read error. The rearrangement uses TRBV15 and TRBJ1-6; D is ambiguous. Looked up from germline, CDR1 is LNHNV and CDR2 is YYDKDF (reference sequence). The CDR3 contains 13 residues. V was pared by 3 bases and J by 9 bases, with 9 bases between. The CDR3 sequence: CATSSAEGSPLHF. CDR3 bases: TGTGCCACCAGCAGTGCCGAGGGTTCACCCCTCCACTTT.

This clonotype appeared many times. V and J are TRBV7-2 and TRBJ2-2; TRBD1 matches at 10 bases. Germline V gene lookup returns CDR1 SGHTA and CDR2 FQGNSA. Trimming at V came to 6 bases and at J to 6 bases, leaving 4 bases not matched to a gene. The CDR3 sequence is 14 residues long. CDR3 sequence: CASSWTGGSGELFF. CDR3 DNA sequence: TGTGCCAGCAGTTGGACAGGGGGATCCGGGGAGCTGTTTTTT.

To note about this clonotype: A much larger clone lies one base from this, so it may be a read error. J is TRBJ2-7 and V is TRBV4-3; D may be TRBD1 (5 bases). Germline V gene data show CDR1 as LGHNA and CDR2 as YSLEER. The CDR3 length is 15 residues. The CDR3 region has the DNA TGCGCCAGCGGCCAAGATATCAGGGACTCCTACGAGCAGTACTTC. It specifies CASGQDIRDSYEQYF.

There are many counts of this clonotype. The chain is built from TRBV21-1 and TRBJ1-2. TRBV21-1 is an annotated pseudogene. The CDR3 loop spans 20 amino acids. The CDR3 DNA is TGTGCCAGCAGCAAAGTCCAGACATCCGTTTGGGTCCGGTGTAACTATGGCTACACCTTC. Its translation is CASSKVQTSVWVRCNYGYTF.

This clonotype occurred many times. CDR3 in DNA: TGTGCCAGCAGCGCGATTCCTTCCTACACCGGGGAGCTGTTTTTT. Protein sequence: CASSAIPSYTGELFF. V and J are TRBV9 and TRBJ2-2; D call uncertain. The germline V gene has CDR1 SGDLS and CDR2 YYNGEE. The ends were cut back, 3 bases at V and 3 bases at J, with 12 bases in the middle. This CDR3 is built from 15 residues. The full variable domain, its missing parts supplied by reference TRBV9 and TRBJ2-2, is DSGVTQTPKHLITATGQRVTLRCSPRSGDLSVYWYQQSLDQGLQFLIQYYNGEERAKGNILERFSAQQFPDLHSELNLSSLELGDSALYFCASSAIPSYTGELFFGEGSRLTVL.

This clonotype was found many times. The chain uses TRBV6-2 or TRBV6-3 and TRBJ2-6; D not resolved. The CDR3 is made up of 16 amino acids. V shed 5 bases and J shed 2 bases, with 13 bases lying between them. From germline, CDR1 is MNHEY and CDR2 SVGEGT. The DNA of the CDR3 is TGTGCCAGCAGTCCCGGTGGAAGCCCTGGGGCCAACGTCCTGACTTTC. This encodes CASSPGGSPGANVLTF.

This clonotype was counted at least ten times. The chain carries TRBV27 and TRBJ2-5, with D hard to call. The V end lost 6 bases, the J end lost 1 base, and 9 bases lay between the germline ends. Germline V CDR1 and CDR2: MNHEY, SMNVEV (reference sequence). The CDR3 runs to 13 residues. The CDR3: CASSGLFQETQYF. DNA for the CDR3: TGTGCCAGCAGCGGCCTGTTCCAAGAGACCCAGTACTTC.

This clonotype was recorded many times. The chain has TRBV19 and TRBJ1-5; 8 nucleotides align to TRBD1. Germline V gene lookup returns CDR1 LNHDA and CDR2 SQIVND (reference sequence). J was trimmed by 7 bases and V by 5 bases; bases with no gene match: 4. This CDR3 region has 13 residues. The CDR3 region is CASSQGARQPQHF. CDR3 DNA sequence: TGTGCCAGTAGTCAGGGGGCTCGACAGCCCCAGCATTTT.

In the case of this clonotype: This clone may be a read error of a much larger clone one base away. The gene calls are TRBV30 and TRBJ1-1; D unclear. CDR3 length: 13 residues. V was trimmed by 2 bases and J by 3 bases, leaving 10 bases between them. From germline, CDR1 is GTSNPN and CDR2 SVGIG (reference sequence). Written as DNA, the CDR3 is TGTGCCTGGAGTAGGAGGTTCGACACTGAAGCTTTCTTT. Protein sequence: CAWSRRFDTEAFF.

This clonotype appeared many times. V gene TRBV6-5 combines with J gene TRBJ2-1, with 10 bases aligning to TRBD1. CDR1 and CDR2 from the germline V gene are MNHEY and SVGAGI. The CDR3 is 19 amino acids. Trimming at V came to 0 bases and at J to 0 bases, leaving 8 bases not matched to a gene. This CDR3 reads CASSYSADRGFNSYNEQFF. CDR3 coding DNA: TGTGCCAGCAGTTACTCGGCGGACAGGGGGTTCAACTCCTACAATGAGCAGTTCTTC.

As regards this clonotype: This clone may be a read error of a much larger clone one base away. This chain joins TRBV6-6 and TRBJ2-1; 8 bases are a match to TRBD2. CDR3 length: 12 amino acids. Germline V gives CDR1 MNHNY, CDR2 SVGAGI (reference sequence). The CDR3 bases are TGTGCCAGCAGTTATGCGGGGGGTCCCCAGCTCTTC. This translates into CASSYAGGPQLF.

This chain uses TRBV5-1 with TRBJ2-3; 13 bases map to TRBD2. Germline CDR1 reads SGHRS; CDR2 reads YFSETQ. Unmatched junction bases numbered 3, after V lost 4 bases and J lost 7 bases. This CDR3 comprises 14 residues. The CDR3 loop is CASSTSGGANTQYF. CDR3 DNA sequence: TGCGCCAGCAGCACTAGCGGGGGGGCGAATACGCAGTATTTT.

At least ten counts were recorded for this clonotype. The chain couples TRBV6-2 or TRBV6-3 to TRBJ2-7; 9 bases map to TRBD1. V gave up 6 bases and J gave up 3 bases; unmatched junction bases: 12. The CDR3 consists of 16 residues. The germline V gene has CDR1 MNHEY and CDR2 SVGEGT. The CDR3 DNA reads TGTGCCAGCAGCCCAACCGACGGACAGGGGTTCTACGAGCAGTACTTC. Its translation is CASSPTDGQGFYEQYF.

This clonotype was seen more than once but under ten times. The chain has TRBV7-2 and TRBJ2-7, with D tentatively TRBD2 (5 bases). This CDR3 has 14 amino acids. V was trimmed by 2 bases and J by 0 bases, leaving 8 bases between them. The germline V gene encodes CDR1 SGHTA and CDR2 FQGNSA. The CDR3 nucleotides are TGTGCCAGCAGCTTACTGGGGAGCTCCTACGAGCAGTACTTC. This sequence encodes CASSLLGSSYEQYF. The full variable domain, rest sourced from reference TRBV7-2 and TRBJ2-7, is GAGVSQSPSNKVTEKGKDVELRCDPISGHTALYWYRQSLGQGLEFLIYFQGNSAPDKSGLPSDRFSAERTGGSVSTLTIQRTQQEDSAVYLCASSLLGSSYEQYFGPGTRLTVT.

This clonotype showed up many times. The chain is built from TRBV29-1 and TRBJ1-1, with TRBD1 as a possible D gene (6 bases). The V end was cut by 8 bases, the J end by 2 bases, with 12 bases between. Germline loops: CDR1 SQVTM, CDR2 ANQGSEA. This CDR3 is built from 12 residues. As DNA, the CDR3 is TGCAGCTCAGGACAGAGTAACACTGAAGCTTTCTTT. Translated: CSSGQSNTEAFF.

This clonotype has a count of ten or more. The chain couples TRBV7-8 to TRBJ2-2; D gene ambiguous. This CDR3 has 12 residues. The germline V gene has CDR1 SGHVS and CDR2 FQNEAQ. Trimming took 4 bases from V and 5 from J, leaving 5 bases between them. The CDR3 nucleotides read TGTGCCAGCAGCTCAGATACCGGGGAGCTGTTTTTT. Protein sequence: CASSSDTGELFF.

This clonotype has ten or more counts. The chain recombines TRBV12-3 or TRBV12-4 with TRBJ1-1; D unresolved. The V end was cut by 3 bases, the J end by 8 bases, with 13 bases between. The CDR3 consists of 13 residues. The CDR3 nucleotides are TGTGCCAGCAGTTTTTCGCCGGGAAAAGAAGCTTTCTTT. This gives the protein CASSFSPGKEAFF.

This clonotype was picked up many times. J is TRBJ1-1 and V is TRBV27, with 9 bases identical to TRBD1. V shed 5 bases, J shed 4 bases, and the junction held 11 bases outside the gene matches. The germline V gene has CDR1 MNHEY and CDR2 SMNVEV (reference sequence). CDR3 size: 16 residues. CDR3 sequence reads: CASSDLQQGALTEAFF. The CDR3, as DNA: TGTGCCAGCAGTGACCTCCAACAGGGGGCACTCACTGAAGCTTTCTTT.

This clonotype came up many times. The gene calls are TRBV29-1 and TRBJ2-7; TRBD2 matches at 7 bases. CDR3 length equals 12 residues. From germline, CDR1 is SQVTM and CDR2 ANQGSEA. J lost 0 bases, V lost 7 bases, and 3 bases had no gene match. CDR3 DNA sequence: TGCAGCGCTCGGGACTACTCCTACGAGCAGTACTTC. Protein sequence: CSARDYSYEQYF.

This clonotype was recorded at least ten times. The rearrangement uses TRBV14 and TRBJ2-1; possibly TRBD2 for D (6 bases). Germline CDR1 and CDR2: SGHDN and FVKESK. Between the trimmed V and J ends, which lost 6 bases and 9 bases, there was a span of 18 bases. There are 14 residues in the CDR3. The CDR3 spells CASSSGEGYGEQFF. The CDR3 region has the DNA TGTGCCAGCAGTTCGGGAGAAGGGTACGGTGAGCAGTTCTTC.

Points on this clonotype: The junction differs from germline at one of its ends, possibly a read error. The rearrangement joins TRBV20-1 to TRBJ2-3, with D perhaps TRBD1 or TRBD2 (5 bases each). The CDR3 length is 17 residues. The germline V gene has CDR1 DFQATT and CDR2 SNEGSKA (reference sequence). CDR3 in amino acids: CCARPPDGASGPNTQYF. CDR3 sequence (DNA): TGCTGTGCTAGGCCACCCGACGGGGCGAGCGGCCCGAATACGCAGTATTTT.

CDR3 sequence: CASSPSVYRETQYF. In DNA, the CDR3 is TGTGCCAGCTCACCGTCAGTGTACCGAGAGACCCAGTACTTC. The chain joins TRBV18 to TRBJ2-5, with unresolved D. Germline values: CDR1 KGHSH, CDR2 LQKENI. The V gene lost 3 bases and the J gene lost 4 bases, with 12 bases spanning the gap. The CDR3 length is 14 residues. Combining the CDR3 with reference TRBV18 and TRBJ2-5 gives the whole variable domain NAGVMQNPRHLVRRRGQEARLRCSPMKGHSHVYWYRQLPEEGLKFMVYLQKENIIDESGMPKERFSAEFPKEGPSILRIQQVVRGDSAAYFCASSPSVYRETQYFGPGTRLLVL.

This clonotype is medium-sized within its sample. The J gene is TRBJ2-2, the V gene TRBV4-1, with D unresolved. Germline V gene sequence: CDR1 MGHRA, CDR2 YSYEKL. V gave up 1 base and J gave up 4 bases, with 4 bases separating them. The CDR3 contains 13 residues. CDR3 protein: CASSQASTGELFF. The CDR3 DNA reads as TGCGCCAGCAGCCAAGCGTCCACCGGGGAGCTGTTTTTT.

Many counts were recorded for this clonotype. V and J are TRBV20-1 and TRBJ2-1; D remains unclear. CDR1 and CDR2 (germline): DFQATT, SNEGSKA (reference sequence). This CDR3 is 13 amino acids long. Trimming stripped 1 base from V and 7 bases from J, with 11 bases between. The CDR3 spells CSARASIRNEQFF. The CDR3 DNA reads TGCAGTGCTAGAGCCTCGATTCGGAATGAGCAGTTCTTC.